The rows below give T cell receptor beta chains drawn from one sample of a study of blood T cell repertoires in COVID-19. Sequencing used immunoSEQ multiplex PCR; TCRdb keeps in-frame clones, though not all of them. The profile shows 60,000 to 90,000 clones, roughly 70% of them singletons. Material: peripheral blood. Receptors were obtained from a human donor with acute or convalescent COVID-19. The donor label of this sample is uncertain. Each CDR3 is given with its conserved first and last residue. A D gene is named only where the DNA matches it firmly. Size tells how often a clone was seen (once, few, many) or the class of an expanded clone, and some rows leave it out.

TGTGCCAACGGGGCAGACAGTTGGAGGGATGGCTACACCTTC CANGADSWRDGYTF 14 . TRBJ1-2 . TRBV2
TGTGCCAGCAGCTTGGAAGGAGTTGGTCGCACAGATACGCAGTATTTT CASSLEGVGRTDTQYF 16 few TRBJ2-3 . TRBV5-4
TGTGCCATCCCACAGGGTAGAGGGACTAACTATGGCTACACCTTC CAIPQGRGTNYGYTF 15 . TRBJ1-2 . TRBV28
TGTGCCAGTAGTATTCAGGGATGGTCTGGGGCCAACGTCCTGACTTTC CASSIQGWSGANVLTF 16 . TRBJ2-6 . TRBV19
TGTGCCAGCAGCTTCGGGATAACGGGCGGCAATTCACCCCTCCACTTT CASSFGITGGNSPLHF 16 . TRBJ1-6 . TRBV5-6
TGTGCCAGTAGTATAGTCGCGGTTTACAATGAGCAGTTCTTC CASSIVAVYNEQFF 14 . TRBJ2-1 . TRBV19
TGTGCCAGCAGCGCGGACATGCGGCAGCCCCAGCATTTT CASSADMRQPQHF 13 . TRBJ1-5 . TRBV9
TGTGCCAGCAGTTACTCGAGCCTAGCGGGAGACTACGAGCAGTACTTC CASSYSSLAGDYEQYF 16 . TRBJ2-7 TRBD2 TRBV6-5
TGTGCCAGCAGTTACGGGCAGGGGCGAGCTTTCTTT CASSYGQGRAFF 12 few TRBJ1-1 . TRBV6-6
TGTGCCAGCAGCCTGGACAGACACACAGATACGCAGTATTTT CASSLDRHTDTQYF 14 once TRBJ2-3 . TRBV11-2
TGTGCCAGCAGCCAAGATTGGGGTTCGGGGAGGGGTCAATTCTTC CASSQDWGSGRGQFF 15 once TRBJ2-1 TRBD2 TRBV3-1/TRBV3-2